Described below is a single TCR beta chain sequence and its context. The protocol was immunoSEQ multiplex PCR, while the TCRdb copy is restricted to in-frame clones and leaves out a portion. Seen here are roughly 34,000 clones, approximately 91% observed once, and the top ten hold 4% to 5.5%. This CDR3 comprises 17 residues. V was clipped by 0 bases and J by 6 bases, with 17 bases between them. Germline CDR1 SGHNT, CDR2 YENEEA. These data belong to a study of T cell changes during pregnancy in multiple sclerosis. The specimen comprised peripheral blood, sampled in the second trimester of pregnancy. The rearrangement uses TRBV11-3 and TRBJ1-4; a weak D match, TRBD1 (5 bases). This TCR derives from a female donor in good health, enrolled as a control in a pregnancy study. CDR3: CASSLDPTPRGDEKLFF. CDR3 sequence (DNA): TGTGCCAGCAGCTTAGATCCCACACCACGGGGGGATGAAAAACTGTTTTTT.